A selection of T cell receptor beta chains follows, all from one sample in a study of T cells in Graves' hyperthyroidism and ophthalmopathy. TCRdb reanalysed the multiplex PCR reads using MiXCR and keeps one entry per CDR3 protein. Of 600,000 to 900,000 distinct CDR3 sequences listed, about 15% are singletons. What was sequenced was blood. The receptors originated from a man younger than 30 with Graves' hyperthyroidism. CDR3s include the opening cysteine and the closing phenylalanine or tryptophan. A D gene is named only where the DNA matches it firmly. Some rows have no size entry. The others give once, few or many, or a class for an expanded clone.

D gene,V gene,clone size,J gene,CDR3 protein,CDR3 DNA
TRBD1,TRBV30,many,TRBJ1-1,CAFRTGTTEAFF,TGTGCCTTCCGGACAGGGACCACTGAAGCTTTCTTT
NA,TRBV7-2,few,TRBJ1-4,CASSLEGISRKLFF,TGTGCCAGCAGCTTAGAAGGGATCTCTCGAAAACTGTTTTTT
TRBD2,TRBV15,NA,TRBJ2-7,CATSTSIMAGGQYF,TGTGCCACCAGCACTAGTATTATGGCGGGAGGGCAGTACTTC
TRBD2,TRBV6-2/TRBV6-3,few,TRBJ2-2,CASIPTSGSDTGELFF,TGTGCCAGCATCCCAACTAGCGGGAGTGACACCGGGGAGCTGTTTTTT
NA,TRBV12-3/TRBV12-4,many,TRBJ1-2,CASSWYSHPGHGYTF,TGTGCCAGCAGTTGGTACAGCCACCCAGGCCATGGCTACACCTTC
TRBD1,TRBV18,NA,TRBJ1-5,CASSHGTGGGQPQHF,TGTGCCAGCTCACACGGGACAGGGGGCGGTCAGCCCCAGCATTTT
NA,TRBV12-3/TRBV12-4,many,TRBJ2-7,CASSPGPGEQYF,TGTGCCAGCAGTCCCGGACCCGGGGAGCAGTACTTC
NA,TRBV29-1,NA,TRBJ2-5,CSVSRGGTETQYF,TGCAGCGTTTCCCGGGGCGGCACAGAGACCCAGTACTTC
NA,TRBV6-2/TRBV6-3,NA,TRBJ2-3,CASSLNGYSNQPQYF,TGTGCCAGCAGTCTTAACGGTTATAGCAATCAGCCCCAGTATTTT
TRBD2,TRBV11-1,many,TRBJ2-3,CASRAGTGGGTDTQYF,TGTGCCAGCAGGGCCGGGACGGGAGGAGGCACAGATACGCAGTATTTT
NA,TRBV18,many,TRBJ2-2,CASSPPSNTGELFF,TGTGCCAGCTCACCACCCAGTAACACCGGGGAGCTGTTTTTT
TRBD1,TRBV27,many,TRBJ2-7,CASSLAGGHKQYF,TGTGCCAGCAGTTTAGCAGGGGGCCACAAGCAGTACTTC
TRBD1,TRBV7-9,few,TRBJ1-1,CASSPPTGQGTEAFF,TGTGCCAGCAGCCCCCCGACCGGACAGGGGACTGAAGCTTTCTTT
NA,TRBV20-1,NA,TRBJ2-1,CSARFGGDLYNEQFF,TGCAGTGCTAGATTCGGGGGAGACCTATACAATGAGCAGTTCTTC
NA,TRBV19,NA,TRBJ2-7,CASIETGTPYEQYF,TGTGCCAGTATCGAGACCGGGACTCCCTACGAGCAGTACTTC
NA,TRBV4-3,few,TRBJ2-3,CASSQEVSTEGPDTQYF,TGCGCCAGCAGCCAAGAGGTTTCGACTGAGGGCCCAGATACGCAGTATTTT
NA,TRBV15,few,TRBJ2-7,CATSRPSNEQYF,TGTGCCACCAGCAGGCCCTCCAACGAGCAGTACTTC
TRBD1,TRBV27,many,TRBJ2-3,CASSPNRDRGHLQYF,TGTGCCAGCAGTCCGAACCGGGACAGGGGGCATCTACAGTATTTT
NA,TRBV19,NA,TRBJ1-1,CASSFINTEAFF,TGTGCCAGTAGTTTCATTAACACTGAAGCTTTCTTT
NA,TRBV28,NA,TRBJ2-5,CASSPPGLGAETQYF,TGTGCCAGCAGTCCCCCGGGACTTGGGGCGGAGACCCAGTACTTC
TRBD1,TRBV29-1,few,TRBJ2-7,CSVLGQGYEQYF,TGCAGCGTTCTGGGACAGGGCTACGAGCAGTACTTC
TRBD2,TRBV30,NA,TRBJ2-5,CAWSVLAGVETQYF,TGTGCCTGGAGTGTACTAGCGGGAGTTGAGACCCAGTACTTC
TRBD2,TRBV7-9,many,TRBJ2-1,CASSFGLDSDEQFF,TGTGCCAGCAGCTTTGGACTAGATAGCGATGAGCAGTTCTTC
TRBD1,TRBV28,many,TRBJ2-1,CASRPTGALINEQFF,TGTGCCAGCAGACCAACAGGGGCCCTCATCAATGAGCAGTTCTTC
NA,TRBV27,many,TRBJ2-7,CASSLRLAYEQYF,TGTGCCAGCAGTTTAAGGCTAGCCTACGAGCAGTACTTC
TRBD2,TRBV9,NA,TRBJ2-5,CASSAGLAGTETQYF,TGTGCCAGCAGCGCGGGACTAGCGGGAACTGAGACCCAGTACTTC
NA,TRBV6-2/TRBV6-3,few,TRBJ1-6,CASRIGGAYNSPLHF,TGTGCCAGCAGGATCGGAGGCGCGTATAATTCACCCCTCCACTTT
NA,TRBV28,many,TRBJ1-2,CASMNWGGYTF,TGTGCCAGCATGAACTGGGGTGGCTACACCTTC
NA,TRBV19,NA,TRBJ1-1,CASSMPPVGHGITEAFF,TGTGCCAGTAGTATGCCCCCCGTAGGGCACGGTATAACTGAAGCTTTCTTT
TRBD2,TRBV12-3/TRBV12-4,many,TRBJ2-7,CASSQGLASSYEQYF,TGTGCCAGCAGTCAAGGACTAGCCAGCTCCTACGAGCAGTACTTC
NA,TRBV20-1,NA,TRBJ1-5,CSASPGIGRNQPQHF,TGCAGTGCTTCCCCAGGGATTGGGCGCAATCAGCCCCAGCATTTT
NA,TRBV9,NA,TRBJ2-7,CASSEGGTDLYEQYF,TGTGCCAGCAGCGAGGGGGGGACAGACCTCTACGAGCAGTACTTC
NA,TRBV15,NA,TRBJ1-1,CATSSRGNTEAFF,TGTGCCACCAGCTCCCGAGGGAACACTGAAGCTTTCTTT
TRBD2,TRBV20-1,NA,TRBJ2-1,CSAQAGGPQIDEQFF,TGCAGTGCCCAAGCGGGAGGGCCTCAGATCGATGAGCAGTTCTTC
TRBD2,TRBV7-2,many,TRBJ2-2,CASSKTSGRAGELFF,TGTGCCAGCAGCAAGACTAGCGGGAGGGCCGGGGAGCTGTTTTTT
TRBD1,TRBV4-1,few,TRBJ2-1,CASSQYGQGAEEQFF,TGCGCCAGCAGCCAGTATGGACAGGGGGCAGAAGAGCAGTTCTTC
NA,TRBV10-3,NA,TRBJ2-3,CAISDGDSTDTQYF,TGTGCCATCAGTGATGGAGACAGCACAGATACGCAGTATTTT
TRBD1,TRBV7-9,NA,TRBJ1-2,CASSRVQGDLGYTF,TGTGCCAGCAGCCGCGTCCAGGGGGATCTTGGCTACACCTTC
NA,TRBV7-9,few,TRBJ2-5,CASSSRGPSQETQYF,TGTGCCAGCAGCTCCAGGGGACCTTCCCAAGAGACCCAGTACTTC
NA,TRBV7-9,many,TRBJ2-1,CASSYGGTYNEQFF,TGTGCCAGCAGCTACGGGGGAACCTACAATGAGCAGTTCTTC
TRBD1,TRBV5-4,few,TRBJ2-7,CASTRTGGYEQYF,TGTGCCAGCACCCGGACAGGGGGATACGAGCAGTACTTC
NA,TRBV7-8,NA,TRBJ1-1,CASSLERFSNTEAFF,TGTGCCAGCAGCTTAGAAAGGTTTTCGAACACTGAAGCTTTCTTT
NA,TRBV7-6,NA,TRBJ2-3,CASGVGGDTQYF,TGTGCCAGCGGCGTAGGGGGTGATACGCAGTATTTT
TRBD1,TRBV12-3/TRBV12-4,many,TRBJ1-4,CASSLGDRGLTNEKLFF,TGTGCCAGCAGTTTGGGTGACAGGGGACTAACTAATGAAAAACTGTTTTTT